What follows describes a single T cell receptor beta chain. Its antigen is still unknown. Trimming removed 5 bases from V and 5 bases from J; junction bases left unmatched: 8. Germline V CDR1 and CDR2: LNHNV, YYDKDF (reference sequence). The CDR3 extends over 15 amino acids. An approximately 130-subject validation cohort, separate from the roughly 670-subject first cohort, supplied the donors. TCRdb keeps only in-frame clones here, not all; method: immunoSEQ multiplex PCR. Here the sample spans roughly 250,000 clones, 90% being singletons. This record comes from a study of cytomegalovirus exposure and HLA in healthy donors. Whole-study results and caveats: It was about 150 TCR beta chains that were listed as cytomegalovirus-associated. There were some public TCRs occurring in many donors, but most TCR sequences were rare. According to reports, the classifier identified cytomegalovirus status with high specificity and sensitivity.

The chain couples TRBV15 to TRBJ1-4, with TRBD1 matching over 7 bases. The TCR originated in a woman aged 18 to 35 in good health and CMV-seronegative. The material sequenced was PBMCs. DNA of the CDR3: TGTGCCACCAGCCTCGGACAGGCCTTAAATGAAAAACTGTTTTTT. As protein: CATSLGQALNEKLFF.